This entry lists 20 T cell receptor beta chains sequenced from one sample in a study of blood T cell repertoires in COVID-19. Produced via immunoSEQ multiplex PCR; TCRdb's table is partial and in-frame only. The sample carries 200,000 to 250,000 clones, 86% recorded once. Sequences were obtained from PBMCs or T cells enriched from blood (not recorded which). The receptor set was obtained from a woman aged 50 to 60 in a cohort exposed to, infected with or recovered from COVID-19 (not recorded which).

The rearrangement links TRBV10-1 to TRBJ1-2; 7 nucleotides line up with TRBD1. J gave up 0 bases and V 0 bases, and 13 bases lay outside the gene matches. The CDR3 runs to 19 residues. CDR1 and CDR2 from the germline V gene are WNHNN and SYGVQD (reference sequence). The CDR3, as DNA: TGCGCCAGCAGTGAGTCGGTTGGGACAGTACCATACTCTAACTATGGCTACACCTTC. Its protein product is CASSESVGTVPYSNYGYTF.

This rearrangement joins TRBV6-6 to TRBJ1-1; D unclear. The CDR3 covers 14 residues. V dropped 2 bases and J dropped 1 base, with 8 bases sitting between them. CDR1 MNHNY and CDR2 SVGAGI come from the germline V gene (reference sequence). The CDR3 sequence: CASSYGGSNTEAFF. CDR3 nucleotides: TGTGCCAGCAGTTACGGCGGGTCGAACACTGAAGCTTTCTTT.

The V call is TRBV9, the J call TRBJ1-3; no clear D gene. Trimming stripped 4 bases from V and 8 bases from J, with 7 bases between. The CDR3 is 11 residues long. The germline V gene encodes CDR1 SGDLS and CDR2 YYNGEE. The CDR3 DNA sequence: TGTGCCAGCAGCCGCGAGGACACCATATATTTT. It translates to CASSREDTIYF.

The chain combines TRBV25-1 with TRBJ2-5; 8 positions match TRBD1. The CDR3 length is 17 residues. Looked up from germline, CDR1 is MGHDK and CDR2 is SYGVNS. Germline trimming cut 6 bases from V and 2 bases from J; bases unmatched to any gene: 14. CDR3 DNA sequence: TGTGCCAGCAGCTATCGAACACCCGGGACAGGACAAGAGACCCAGTACTTC. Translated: CASSYRTPGTGQETQYF.

The CDR3 sequence is CAWSVGTGGPGELFF. The CDR3 region has the DNA TGTGCCTGGAGCGTGGGGACAGGGGGTCCCGGGGAGCTGTTTTTT. The gene calls are TRBV30 and TRBJ2-2; 11 nucleotides match TRBD1. V dropped 3 bases and J dropped 6; count of bases not matched to a gene: 6. The CDR3 extends over 15 amino acids. Per the germline V gene, CDR1 is GTSNPN and CDR2 is SVGIG (reference sequence).

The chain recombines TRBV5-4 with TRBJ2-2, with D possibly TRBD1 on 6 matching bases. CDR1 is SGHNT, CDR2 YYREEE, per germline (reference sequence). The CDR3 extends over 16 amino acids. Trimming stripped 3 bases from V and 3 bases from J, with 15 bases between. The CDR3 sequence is CASSCPGQSYTGELFF. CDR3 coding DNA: TGTGCCAGCAGCTGCCCCGGACAGTCATACACCGGGGAGCTGTTTTTT.

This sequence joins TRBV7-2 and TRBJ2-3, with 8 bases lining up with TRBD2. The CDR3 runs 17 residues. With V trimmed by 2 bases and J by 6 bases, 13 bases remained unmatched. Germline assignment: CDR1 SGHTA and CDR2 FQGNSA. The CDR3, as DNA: TGTGCCAGCAGCTTAACTAGCGGTGGTGGGCCGGTCGATACGCAGTATTTT. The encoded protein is CASSLTSGGGPVDTQYF.

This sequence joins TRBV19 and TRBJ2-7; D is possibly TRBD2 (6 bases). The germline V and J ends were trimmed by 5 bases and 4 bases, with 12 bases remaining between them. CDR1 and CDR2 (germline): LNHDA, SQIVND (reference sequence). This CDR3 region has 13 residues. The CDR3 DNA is TGTGCCAGTAGTTCGGGAGCGTCATACGAGCAGTACTTC. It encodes CASSSGASYEQYF. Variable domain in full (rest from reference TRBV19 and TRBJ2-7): DGGITQSPKYLFRKEGQNVTLSCEQNLNHDAMYWYRQDPGQGLRLIYYSQIVNDFQKGDIAEGYSVSREKKESFPLTVTSAQKNPTAFYLCASSSGASYEQYFGPGTRLTVT.

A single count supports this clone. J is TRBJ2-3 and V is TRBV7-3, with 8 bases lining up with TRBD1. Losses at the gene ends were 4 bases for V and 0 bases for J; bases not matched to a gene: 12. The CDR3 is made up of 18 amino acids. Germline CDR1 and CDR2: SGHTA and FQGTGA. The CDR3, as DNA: TGTGCCAGCAGCTCCCCGGACAGGGCCTCTTCTAGCACAGATACGCAGTATTTT. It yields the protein CASSSPDRASSSTDTQYF.

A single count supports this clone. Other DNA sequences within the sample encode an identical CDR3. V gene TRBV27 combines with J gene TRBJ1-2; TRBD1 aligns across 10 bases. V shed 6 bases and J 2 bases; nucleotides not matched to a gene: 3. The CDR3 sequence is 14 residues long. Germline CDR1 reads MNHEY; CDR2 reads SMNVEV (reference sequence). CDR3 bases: TGTGCCAGCAGCTTGGGACAGGGGAACTATGGCTACACCTTC. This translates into CASSLGQGNYGYTF.

The CDR3 here is CASSEMAGAGETQYF. The CDR3 region has the DNA TGTGCCAGCAGTGAAATGGCGGGGGCCGGAGAGACCCAGTACTTC. The chain is built from TRBV25-1 and TRBJ2-5; possible D gene TRBD2, 7 bases. V lost 2 bases, J lost 4 bases, and 14 bases lay in between. CDR3 length equals 15 residues. CDR1 and CDR2 from the germline V gene are MGHDK and SYGVNS.

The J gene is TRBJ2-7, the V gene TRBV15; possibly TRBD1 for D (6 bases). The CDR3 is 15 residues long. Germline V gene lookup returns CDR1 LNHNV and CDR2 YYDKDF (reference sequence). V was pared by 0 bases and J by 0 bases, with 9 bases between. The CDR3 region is CATSRDRQVSYEQYF. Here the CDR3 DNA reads TGTGCCACCAGCAGAGATCGACAGGTCTCCTACGAGCAGTACTTC.

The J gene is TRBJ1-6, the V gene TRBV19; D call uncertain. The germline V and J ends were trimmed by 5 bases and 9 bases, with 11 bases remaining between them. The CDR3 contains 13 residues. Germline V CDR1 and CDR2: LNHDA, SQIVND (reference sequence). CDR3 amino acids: CASSLSASSPLHF. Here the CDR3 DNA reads TGTGCCAGTAGTTTAAGCGCTAGTTCACCCCTCCACTTT.

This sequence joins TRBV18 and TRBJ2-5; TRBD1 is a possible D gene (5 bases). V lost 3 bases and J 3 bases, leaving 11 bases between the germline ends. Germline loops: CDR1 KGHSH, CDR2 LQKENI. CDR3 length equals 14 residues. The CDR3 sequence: CASSPRQSEETQYF. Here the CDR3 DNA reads TGTGCCAGCTCACCGCGACAGAGCGAAGAGACCCAGTACTTC. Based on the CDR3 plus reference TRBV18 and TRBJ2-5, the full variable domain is NAGVMQNPRHLVRRRGQEARLRCSPMKGHSHVYWYRQLPEEGLKFMVYLQKENIIDESGMPKERFSAEFPKEGPSILRIQQVVRGDSAAYFCASSPRQSEETQYFGPGTRLLVL.

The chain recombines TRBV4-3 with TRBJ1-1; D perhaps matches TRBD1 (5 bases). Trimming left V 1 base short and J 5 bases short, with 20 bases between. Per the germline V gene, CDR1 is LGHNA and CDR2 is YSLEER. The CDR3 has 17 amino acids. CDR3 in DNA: TGCGCCAGCAGCCAAGCCGTAGGGACGGCCGGGGGGACTGAAGCTTTCTTT. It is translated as CASSQAVGTAGGTEAFF.

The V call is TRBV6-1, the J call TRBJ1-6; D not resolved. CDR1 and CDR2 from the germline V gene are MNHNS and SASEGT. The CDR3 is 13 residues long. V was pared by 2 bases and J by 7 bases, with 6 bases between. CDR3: CASSESSNSPLHF. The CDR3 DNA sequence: TGTGCCAGCAGTGAATCGAGCAATTCACCCCTCCACTTT.

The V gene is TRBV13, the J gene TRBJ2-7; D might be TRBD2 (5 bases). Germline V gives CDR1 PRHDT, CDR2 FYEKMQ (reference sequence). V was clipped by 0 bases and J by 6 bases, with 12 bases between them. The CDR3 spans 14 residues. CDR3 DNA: TGTGCCAGCAGCTTAGGACTACGTCGGGGCGAGCAGTACTTC. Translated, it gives CASSLGLRRGEQYF. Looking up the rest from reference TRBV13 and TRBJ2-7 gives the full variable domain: AAGVIQSPRHLIKEKRETATLKCYPIPRHDTVYWYQQGPGQDPQFLISFYEKMQSDKGSIPDRFSAQQFSDYHSELNMSSLELGDSALYFCASSLGLRRGEQYFGPGTRLTVT.

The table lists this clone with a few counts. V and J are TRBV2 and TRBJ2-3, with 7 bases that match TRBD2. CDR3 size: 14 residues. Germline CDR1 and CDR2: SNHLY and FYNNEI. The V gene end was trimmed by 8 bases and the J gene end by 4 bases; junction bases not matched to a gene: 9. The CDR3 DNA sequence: TGTGCCAGCTGGTCCGGACTAGTTGCAGATACGCAGTATTTT. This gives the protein CASWSGLVADTQYF.

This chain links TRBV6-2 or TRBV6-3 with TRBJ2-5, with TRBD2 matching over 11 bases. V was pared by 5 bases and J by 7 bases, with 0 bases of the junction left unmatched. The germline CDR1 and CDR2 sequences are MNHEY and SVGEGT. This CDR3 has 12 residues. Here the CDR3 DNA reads TGTGCCAGCAGTGGACTAGCGGGGACCCAGTACTTC. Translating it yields CASSGLAGTQYF.

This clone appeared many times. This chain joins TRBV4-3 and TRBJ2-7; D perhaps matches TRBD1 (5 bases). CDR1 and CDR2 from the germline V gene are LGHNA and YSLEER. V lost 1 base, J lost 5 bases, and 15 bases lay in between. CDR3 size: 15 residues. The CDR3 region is CASSQGSAGWDEQYF. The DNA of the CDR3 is TGCGCCAGCAGCCAAGGTTCCGCAGGGTGGGACGAGCAGTACTTC.